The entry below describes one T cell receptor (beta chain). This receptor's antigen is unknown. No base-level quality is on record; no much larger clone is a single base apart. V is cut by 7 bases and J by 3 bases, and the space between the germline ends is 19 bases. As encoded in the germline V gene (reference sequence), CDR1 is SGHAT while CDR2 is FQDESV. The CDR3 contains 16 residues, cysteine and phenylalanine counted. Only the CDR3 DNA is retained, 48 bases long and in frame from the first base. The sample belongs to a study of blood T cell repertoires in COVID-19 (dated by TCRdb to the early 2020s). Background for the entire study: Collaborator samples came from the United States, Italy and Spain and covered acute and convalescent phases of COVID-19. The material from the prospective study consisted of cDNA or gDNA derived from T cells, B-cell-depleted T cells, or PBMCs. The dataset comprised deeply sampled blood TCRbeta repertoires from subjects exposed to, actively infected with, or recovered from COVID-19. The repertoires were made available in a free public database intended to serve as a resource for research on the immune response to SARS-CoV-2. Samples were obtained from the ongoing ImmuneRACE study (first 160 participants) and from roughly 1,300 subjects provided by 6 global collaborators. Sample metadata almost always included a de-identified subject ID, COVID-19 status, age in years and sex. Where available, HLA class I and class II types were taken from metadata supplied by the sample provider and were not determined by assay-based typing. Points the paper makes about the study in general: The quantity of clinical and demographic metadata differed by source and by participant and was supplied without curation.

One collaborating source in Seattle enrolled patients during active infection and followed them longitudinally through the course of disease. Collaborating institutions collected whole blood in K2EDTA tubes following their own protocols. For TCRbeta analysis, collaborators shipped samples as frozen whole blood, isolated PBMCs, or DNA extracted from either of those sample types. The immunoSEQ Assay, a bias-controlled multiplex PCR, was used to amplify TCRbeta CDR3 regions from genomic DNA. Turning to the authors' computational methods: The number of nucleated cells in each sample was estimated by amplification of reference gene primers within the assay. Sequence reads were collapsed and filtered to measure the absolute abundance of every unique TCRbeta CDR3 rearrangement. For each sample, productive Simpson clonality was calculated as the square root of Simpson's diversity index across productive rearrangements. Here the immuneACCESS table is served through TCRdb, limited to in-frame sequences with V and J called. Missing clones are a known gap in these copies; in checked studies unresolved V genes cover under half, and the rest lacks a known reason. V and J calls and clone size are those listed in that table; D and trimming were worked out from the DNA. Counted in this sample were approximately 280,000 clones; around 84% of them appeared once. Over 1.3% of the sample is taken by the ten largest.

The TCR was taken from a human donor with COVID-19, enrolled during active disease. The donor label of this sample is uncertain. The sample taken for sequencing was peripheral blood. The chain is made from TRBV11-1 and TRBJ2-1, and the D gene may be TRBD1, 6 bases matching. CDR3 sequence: CASIPGAGFLYNEQFF. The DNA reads TGTGCCAGCATCCCAGGGGCGGGTTTCCTCTACAATGAGCAGTTCTTC.